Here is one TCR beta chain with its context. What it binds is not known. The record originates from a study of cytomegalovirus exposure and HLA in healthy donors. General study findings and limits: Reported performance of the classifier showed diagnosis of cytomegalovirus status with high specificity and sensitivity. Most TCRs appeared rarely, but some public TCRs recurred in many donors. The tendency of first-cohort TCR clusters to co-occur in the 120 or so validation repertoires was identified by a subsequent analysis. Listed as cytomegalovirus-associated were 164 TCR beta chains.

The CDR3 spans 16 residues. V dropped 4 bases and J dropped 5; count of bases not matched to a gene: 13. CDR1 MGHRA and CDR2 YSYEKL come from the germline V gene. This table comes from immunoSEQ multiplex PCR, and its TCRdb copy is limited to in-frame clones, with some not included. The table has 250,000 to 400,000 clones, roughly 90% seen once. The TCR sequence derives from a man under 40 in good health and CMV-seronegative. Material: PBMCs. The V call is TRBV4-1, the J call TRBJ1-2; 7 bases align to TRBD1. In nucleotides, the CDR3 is TGCGCCAGCAGCCTCGTAAGCGGACAGGCCGTATATGGCTACACCTTC. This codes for CASSLVSGQAVYGYTF.